A selection of T cell receptor beta chains follows, all from one sample in a study of T-cell reconstitution after alpha-beta-depleted transplantation in children. From the PCR reads, TCRdb called clonotypes with MiXCR, one entry per CDR3 protein. The sample has over 550,000 distinct CDR3 sequences; 10% to 13% are singletons. The sequences come from PBMCs from the stem cell graft donor, collected from the stem cell graft. These receptors were taken from a human donor who donated a stem cell graft to a child with acute myeloid leukemia. Both conserved end residues are part of each CDR3. A D gene is named only where the DNA matches it firmly. The size of a clone is reported for some rows only, either as once, few or many, or as a class for expanded clones.

V gene	clone size	J gene	D gene	CDR3 DNA	CDR3 protein
TRBV7-9	few	TRBJ2-5	TRBD1	TGTGCCAGCAGCTCCCTGACAGGGAAAGAGACCCAGTACTTC	CASSSLTGKETQYF
TRBV21-1	few	TRBJ2-3	.	TGTGCCAGCAGCAAAAAAACCCGGGACAGGGGAACAGATACGCAGTATTTT	CASSKKTRDRGTDTQYF
TRBV20-1	.	TRBJ2-5	.	TGCAGTGCTAATTCGAAAGCCCAAGAGACCCAGTACTTC	CSANSKAQETQYF
TRBV20-1	many	TRBJ2-3	TRBD1	TGCAGTGCTAGGCCTCCGACAGGGTTATATACAGATACGCAGTATTTT	CSARPPTGLYTDTQYF
TRBV3-1	.	TRBJ2-4	TRBD2	TGTGCCAGCAGCCCAGAGCGGGAGAAGGTAGACATTCAGTACTTC	CASSPEREKVDIQYF
TRBV20-1	.	TRBJ2-7	TRBD1	TGCAGTGGACTGGGACAGGGGGCGCCGGGGCAGTACTTC	CSGLGQGAPGQYF
TRBV27	many	TRBJ2-7	.	TGTGCCAGCAGTTTATCCGGGGCTCCTGGGGCGGGCGAGCAGTACTTC	CASSLSGAPGAGEQYF
TRBV7-2	many	TRBJ2-1	TRBD2	TGTGCCAGCAGCTCTTATGGGGGACTAGTTCTGCGCAACAATGAGCAGTTCTTC	CASSSYGGLVLRNNEQFF
TRBV20-1	.	TRBJ2-2	.	TGCAGTGCTCAAGGGGGTAGGGTCACCGGGGAGCTGTTTTTT	CSAQGGRVTGELFF
TRBV3-1	.	TRBJ2-7	.	TGTGCCAGCAGCCCGTTAGCAAGGAGGGCCGGGTACGAGCAGTACTTC	CASSPLARRAGYEQYF
TRBV12-3/TRBV12-4	few	TRBJ2-6	TRBD1	TGTGCCGGGACAGGGGGCGAGAGCTCTGGGGCCAACGTCCTGACTTTC	CAGTGGESSGANVLTF
TRBV7-2	many	TRBJ2-2	.	TGTGCCAGCAGCTTCGCGTTGGACACCGGGGAGCTGTTTTTT	CASSFALDTGELFF
TRBV25-1	few	TRBJ1-4	.	TGTGCCAGCAGCCCCCTTGAAAAACTGTTTTTT	CASSPLEKLFF
TRBV6-6	.	TRBJ2-3	.	TGTGCCAGCAGCGTTGGGAACTGGGATACGCAGTATTTT	CASSVGNWDTQYF
TRBV6-4	.	TRBJ2-3	TRBD2	TGTGCCAGCAGTGCCCAGAAGGGTAGCGGGAGACCCACAGATACGCAGTATTTT	CASSAQKGSGRPTDTQYF
TRBV10-3	.	TRBJ2-2	TRBD1	TGTGCCATCAGTGGGGACAGGGAATACACCGGGGAGCTGTTTTTT	CAISGDREYTGELFF
TRBV29-1	few	TRBJ2-7	.	TGCAGCGTTGTGACAGATACCTACGAGCAGTACTTC	CSVVTDTYEQYF
TRBV3-1	many	TRBJ2-3	TRBD2	TGTGCCAGCAGCCAAGATATTATTGGGACTAGAGCAGATACGCAGTATTTT	CASSQDIIGTRADTQYF
TRBV6-2/TRBV6-3	.	TRBJ2-1	TRBD2	TGTGCCAGCAGGTCAGGACTAGTACCTTACAATGAGCAGTTCTTC	CASRSGLVPYNEQFF
TRBV5-1	few	TRBJ2-7	TRBD1	TGCGCCAGCAGCCCAGACAGGGAAGGTGGTTACGAGCAGTACTTC	CASSPDREGGYEQYF
TRBV12-3/TRBV12-4	many	TRBJ2-7	TRBD2	TGTGCCAGCAGTTTAAAACTAGCGGTATTCTACGAGCAGTACTTC	CASSLKLAVFYEQYF
TRBV5-1	.	TRBJ1-5	.	TGCGCCAGCAGCCCACGACCGAGCAATCAGCCCCAGCATTTT	CASSPRPSNQPQHF
TRBV6-5	many	TRBJ2-2	.	TGTGCCAGCAGTTACTCGCAGAGACCGAACACCGGGGAGCTGTTTTTT	CASSYSQRPNTGELFF
TRBV5-5	many	TRBJ2-3	TRBD2	TGTGCCAGCAGCCCGGGAGGGGCGGGAGGTACAGATACGCAGTATTTT	CASSPGGAGGTDTQYF
TRBV5-1	.	TRBJ2-2	.	TGCGCCAGCAGCTTGGATGTAGTACAGGATAGGGCCGGGGAGCTGTTTTTT	CASSLDVVQDRAGELFF
TRBV20-1	.	TRBJ2-3	.	TGCAGTGCTAGGCGGGACAGCACAGATACGCAGTATTTT	CSARRDSTDTQYF
TRBV29-1	many	TRBJ2-1	TRBD2	TGCAGCGTGGCGACTAGCGGGAGCTTTGAGCAGTTCTTC	CSVATSGSFEQFF
TRBV20-1	many	TRBJ2-4	TRBD1	TGCAGTGCTGACGACAGGGGGCGAGCGGACATTCAGTACTTC	CSADDRGRADIQYF
TRBV28	.	TRBJ2-7	TRBD1	TGTGCCAGCAACCAACCCGGGACAGACGAGCAGTACTTC	CASNQPGTDEQYF
TRBV29-1	few	TRBJ1-2	.	TGCAGCGTTGCGAGGCAGGGCTCTAACTATGGCTACACCTTC	CSVARQGSNYGYTF
TRBV6-1	once	TRBJ1-2	TRBD1	TGTGCCAGCAGTAAACAGGACAGGGAGGGACGGCATGGCTACACCTTC	CASSKQDREGRHGYTF
TRBV7-9	many	TRBJ2-5	TRBD1	TGTGCCAGCAGCCCCGGACAGGGATCAATAAGAACCCAGTACTTC	CASSPGQGSIRTQYF
TRBV12-3/TRBV12-4	many	TRBJ2-5	.	TGTGCCAGCAGTTTAGGGACACTGGCAGCGCAAGAGACCCAGTACTTC	CASSLGTLAAQETQYF
TRBV7-6	.	TRBJ2-3	TRBD2	TGTGCCAGCAGCGCAATAGTAAGGACTAGCGCCGCAGATAAGCAGTATTTT	CASSAIVRTSAADKQYF
TRBV7-3	.	TRBJ2-7	.	TGTGCCAGCAGCCCCCGGACTTCTACTCGGTACGAGCAGTACTTC	CASSPRTSTRYEQYF
TRBV20-1	few	TRBJ2-7	TRBD1	TGCAGTACCGCACCGGGACAGGGACCCTACGAGCAGTACTTC	CSTAPGQGPYEQYF
TRBV7-2	many	TRBJ2-3	TRBD2	TGTGCCAGCAGCTTAGGTAGCGGGAGGGCAACAGATACGCAGTATTTT	CASSLGSGRATDTQYF
TRBV29-1	many	TRBJ1-4	.	TGCAGCGTCCTCCTGGACAGTGTTGGAAAACTGTTTTTT	CSVLLDSVGKLFF
TRBV27	few	TRBJ1-1	.	TGTGCCAGCAGTTTAGCGTTTGGAGGGCGTGAAGCTTTCTTT	CASSLAFGGREAFF